One T cell receptor beta chain is described in this entry. Preparation of the TCRbeta library involved a method that used unique molecular identifiers. Via MiXCR, TCRdb re-called the PCR reads, giving one row per CDR3 protein. The table shows 640,000 or so distinct CDR3 sequences, with around a sixth occurring only once. Trimming cost V 8 bases and J 4 bases, with 11 bases left between them. The CDR3 consists of 13 residues. This sample is part of a study of T-cell reconstitution after alpha-beta-depleted transplantation in children. The rearrangement links TRBV12-3 or TRBV12-4 to TRBJ1-4, with D perhaps matching TRBD1 (5 bases). The source was PBMCs from the stem cell graft donor, collected from the stem cell graft. The source is a human donor who donated a stem cell graft to a child with acute myeloid leukemia. CDR3 protein: CASGSGFNEKLFF. The CDR3 region has the DNA TGTGCCAGCGGTTCAGGGTTTAATGAAAAACTGTTTTTT.